The text below deals with one T cell receptor (beta chain). The data stem from a study of T cell changes during pregnancy in multiple sclerosis. The repertoire was sequenced with immunoSEQ multiplex PCR; TCRdb's copy has only in-frame clones and lacks some. The sample yields over 40,000 clones, about 92% seen once. The CDR3 is 15 residues long. The V end was cut by 1 base, the J end by 0 bases, with 10 bases between. The germline V gene has CDR1 SGHRS and CDR2 YFSETQ. This sequence was found in a female donor with multiple sclerosis, enrolled in a pregnancy study. J is TRBJ1-1 and V is TRBV5-1; perhaps TRBD1 as D (5 bases). The sequenced sample was peripheral blood, obtained in the third trimester of pregnancy. CDR3 sequence reads: CASSLYSGLNTEAFF. The DNA of the CDR3 is TGCGCCAGCAGCTTGTATTCAGGGCTGAACACTGAAGCTTTCTTT.